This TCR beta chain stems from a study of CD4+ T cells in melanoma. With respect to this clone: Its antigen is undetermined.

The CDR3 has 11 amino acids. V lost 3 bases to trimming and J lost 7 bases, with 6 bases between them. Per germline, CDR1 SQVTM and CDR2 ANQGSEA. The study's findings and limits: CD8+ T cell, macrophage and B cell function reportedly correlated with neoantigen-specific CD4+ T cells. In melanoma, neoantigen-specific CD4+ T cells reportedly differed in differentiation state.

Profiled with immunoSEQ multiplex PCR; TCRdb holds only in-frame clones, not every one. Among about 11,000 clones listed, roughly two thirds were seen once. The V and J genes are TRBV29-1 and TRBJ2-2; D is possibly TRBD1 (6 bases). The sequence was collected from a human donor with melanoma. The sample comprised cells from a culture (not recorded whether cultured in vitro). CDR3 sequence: CSVEDSGELFF. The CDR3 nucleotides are TGCAGCGTTGAGGACAGCGGGGAGCTGTTTTTT.